This T cell receptor beta chain was profiled in a study of OX40 agonist ivuxolimab in advanced cancers. The V and J ends lost 4 bases and 4 bases respectively, with 22 bases between them. In germline, CDR1 is SGHNT, CDR2 YENEEA. The CDR3 covers 17 residues. TCRdb's copy holds only in-frame clones and misses some; the assay was immunoSEQ multiplex PCR. The sample consists of about 72,000 clones, 85% to 90% of them appearing once. Whole-study results and caveats: The investigators did not determine what antigen specificity the expanded peripheral T cells had. Within 6 weeks, CD4+ and CD8+ blood T cells expanded clonally at 0.1 to 3.0 mg/kg. Near-lowest levels of clonal expansion characterized partial responders at 0.1-3.0 mg/kg. Averaged across samples, CD8+ T cells carried more expanded clones than CD4+ did.

Comments on this clone: What it binds is not known.

This TCR derives from an adult with an advanced solid tumor such as melanoma, head and neck, liver or kidney cancer. The V gene is TRBV11-3, the J gene TRBJ1-2; tentative D call: TRBD1 (5 bases). The input for sequencing was CD4+ or CD8+ T cells sorted from blood, taken in a trial of the OX40 agonist ivuxolimab. The CDR3 spells CASSSTYPGTVTYGYTF. CDR3 nucleotides: TGTGCCAGCAGCTCCACCTACCCCGGGACCGTGACCTATGGCTACACCTTC.